This T cell receptor (beta chain) was sequenced in a study of blood T cell repertoires in COVID-19. Overall study context: Acute and convalescent COVID-19 samples came from the United States, Italy and Spain. From T cells, B-cell-depleted T cells, or PBMCs came the material, which was cDNA or gDNA.

A Seattle source enrolled patients during active infection and followed them longitudinally. In the authors' workflow: Reference gene primer amplification gave estimated nucleated cell counts. Here immunoSEQ multiplex PCR was the method, and the copy in TCRdb shows in-frame clones only, minus some. The D gene and trimming were derived from the DNA, and the V and J assignments and clone size from that table. The profile covers about 170,000 clones, with around four fifths appearing a single time and approximately 15% taken by the ten largest. The J segment lost 4 bases and the V segment lost 2 bases, leaving 12 bases of the junction unmatched. The germline CDR1 and CDR2 sequences are GTSNPN and SVGIG (reference sequence). This CDR3 is built from 16 residues.

This chain links TRBV30 with TRBJ2-3, with 7 positions matching TRBD1. The material sequenced was peripheral blood. The receptor comes from a woman in her 70s with COVID-19, enrolled during active disease. The CDR3 coding sequence is TGTGCCTGGAGTCAGAGGGGGCCAGGTTTAGCAGATACGCAGTATTTT. Translated, it gives CAWSQRGPGLADTQYF. Full variable domain (missing parts from reference TRBV30 and TRBJ2-3): SQTIHQWPATLVQPVGSPLSLECTVEGTSNPNLYWYRQAAGRGLQLLFYSVGIGQISSEVPQNLSASRPQDRQFILSSKKLLLSDSGFYLCAWSQRGPGLADTQYFGPGTRLTVL.